Sequencing of this T cell receptor (beta chain) was carried out in a study of a mutant IDH1 vaccine in newly diagnosed glioma. Assay used: immunoSEQ multiplex PCR; TCRdb lists only in-frame clones, some missing. The data show 60,000 to 75,000 clones, approximately 82% seen once. Trimming shortened V by 0 bases and J by 1 base, and 12 bases separated the two germline ends. Germline assignment: CDR1 KGHSH and CDR2 LQKENI. The CDR3 sequence is 16 residues long. The time point here: baseline, week 1 (first vaccination visit). This sample's treatment: pre-vaccination baseline after standard-of-care therapy.

The V call is TRBV18, the J call TRBJ1-1; no clear D gene. The source is a woman aged 18-35 years with glioma. Some clones in this sample may be carry-over from other donors' samples. The sequencing here drew on peripheral blood mononuclear cells (PBMCs), taken from a glioma patient treated with radiotherapy, temozolomide or both. The CDR3 protein is CASSPPRKGSNTEAFF. The CDR3 coding sequence is TGTGCCAGCTCACCACCAAGAAAGGGTTCGAACACTGAAGCTTTCTTT.